Sequencing of this TCR beta chain was carried out in a study of shared clonotypes between healthy human individuals. The CDR3 contains 14 residues. Germline assignment: CDR1 MNHEY and CDR2 SVGAGI. Trimming stripped 2 bases from V and 6 bases from J, with 14 bases between. Libraries were prepared by immunoSEQ multiplex PCR; TCRdb keeps only in-frame clonotypes and omits some of them. The sample records about 1.9 million clones, just under 95% being singletons. CD45RO-negative, CCR7-positively selected cells formed the naive CD8 fraction, excluding terminally differentiated effector memory CD45RA+ cells. A single count supports this clone.

This chain links TRBV6-5 with TRBJ2-7, with unresolved D. The sequencing input was naive CD8+ T cells from PBMCs. This receptor was taken from a man younger than 35 in good health. Some clones in this sample may be carry-over from other donors' samples. The CDR3 DNA follows: TGTGCCAGCAGTTACGGTAGGAACGTTGTCGAGCAGTACTTC. This translates into CASSYGRNVVEQYF.